What follows are 15 T cell receptor beta chains derived from one specimen sequenced in a study of shared T cell receptors in the human thymus. TCRdb keeps only in-frame clones here, not all; method: immunoSEQ multiplex PCR. The data show 500,000 to 750,000 clones, 88% seen once. The same data also contributed to another study, on human thymus T cells.

Sample: thymocytes. These receptors all stem from a boy less than two years old with a congenital heart defect.

This clone came up once. The rearrangement joins TRBV5-5 to TRBJ2-3; D unclear. The CDR3 consists of 16 residues. Germline CDR1 is SGHKS and CDR2 is YYEKEE (reference sequence). Deletions cut 1 base from V and 0 bases from J, with 12 bases between. CDR3 coding DNA: TGTGCCAGCAGCTTGAAAGTGCAGGCTAGCACAGATACGCAGTATTTT. Its protein product is CASSLKVQASTDTQYF.

V is TRBV5-5 and J is TRBJ1-4, with 7 bases that match TRBD1. The CDR3 consists of 16 residues. Germline V gives CDR1 SGHKS, CDR2 YYEKEE (reference sequence). Unmatched junction bases numbered 8, after V lost 3 bases and J lost 3 bases. Written as DNA, the CDR3 is TGTGCCAGCAGCTCGACAGCCAGGGGGGCTAATGAAAAACTGTTTTTT. Translating it yields CASSSTARGANEKLFF.

This sequence joins TRBV13 and TRBJ2-7; perhaps TRBD1 as D (6 bases). Germline CDR1 PRHDT, CDR2 FYEKMQ (reference sequence). Between the trimmed V and J ends, which lost 4 bases and 5 bases, there was a span of 18 bases. There are 15 residues in the CDR3. The CDR3 spells CASSSHCPEGDEQYF. CDR3 in DNA: TGTGCCAGCAGCTCCCACTGCCCTGAGGGGGACGAGCAGTACTTC.

V and J are TRBV5-6 and TRBJ2-7; TRBD2 matches 9 bases. V was clipped by 3 bases and J by 7 bases; unmatched bases: 14. CDR1 is SGHDT, CDR2 YYEEEE, per germline. The CDR3 runs to 16 residues. CDR3 sequence: CASSWPSGKGQREQYF. The CDR3 nucleotides read TGTGCCAGCAGCTGGCCTAGCGGGAAGGGCCAGCGGGAGCAGTACTTC.

The V and J genes are TRBV10-3 and TRBJ2-1; TRBD2 aligns across 9 bases. With 7 bases clipped from V and 0 bases from J, the junction kept 10 bases outside the gene matches. This CDR3 spans 17 amino acids. CDR1 is ENHRY, CDR2 SYGVKD, per germline. The CDR3 protein is CAITASGKVGSYNEQFF. CDR3 bases: TGTGCCATCACTGCTAGCGGGAAAGTCGGCTCCTACAATGAGCAGTTCTTC.

The rearrangement links TRBV28 to TRBJ1-1, with TRBD1 matching over 7 bases. This CDR3 region has 17 residues. Germline V gene data show CDR1 as MDHEN and CDR2 as SYDVKM. Unmatched junction bases numbered 13, after V lost 3 bases and J lost 3 bases. The CDR3 reads CASSFPSVGGYHTEAFF. The CDR3 DNA follows: TGTGCCAGCAGTTTCCCCTCTGTAGGGGGCTATCACACTGAAGCTTTCTTT. Full variable domain (remainder filled in from reference TRBV28 and TRBJ1-1): DVKVTQSSRYLVKRTGEKVFLECVQDMDHENMFWYRQDPGLGLRLIYFSYDVKMKEKGDIPEGYSVSREKKERFSLILESASTNQTSMYLCASSFPSVGGYHTEAFFGQGTRLTVV.

The chain uses TRBV27 and TRBJ2-1; 10 positions agree with TRBD2. The J segment lost 4 bases and the V segment lost 7 bases, leaving 4 bases of the junction unmatched. Per the germline V gene, CDR1 is MNHEY and CDR2 is SMNVEV (reference sequence). The CDR3 loop spans 14 amino acids. As DNA, the CDR3 is TGTGCCAGCATTAAGCGGGAGGGATACAATGAGCAGTTCTTC. This translates into CASIKREGYNEQFF.

The chain employs TRBV9 and TRBJ2-4; TRBD1 agrees at 11 bases. V trimming: 0 bases; J trimming: 4 bases; junction bases outside the gene matches: 15. This CDR3 spans 20 amino acids. Germline values: CDR1 SGDLS, CDR2 YYNGEE. CDR3 region: CASSVGMGGVRDRGKNIQYF. The DNA of the CDR3 is TGTGCCAGCAGCGTAGGCATGGGTGGGGTCCGGGACAGGGGGAAAAACATTCAGTACTTC.

CDR3 protein: CASSLVGSGVKEGLGELFF. CDR3 nucleotide sequence: TGTGCCAGCAGCTTGGTTGGTTCGGGAGTAAAAGAGGGACTCGGGGAGCTGTTTTTT. The chain couples TRBV5-4 to TRBJ2-2, with TRBD2 as a possible D gene (6 bases). The CDR3 is made up of 19 amino acids. Germline V gene data show CDR1 as SGHNT and CDR2 as YYREEE (reference sequence). Trimming took off 0 bases at V and 7 bases at J, with 25 bases between the two ends.

This clone came up once. V gene TRBV7-3 combines with J gene TRBJ2-3, with TRBD2 identical over 8 bases. The germline CDR1 and CDR2 sequences are SGHTA and FQGTGA. Trimming cost V 1 base and J 2 bases; bases outside gene matches: 11. The CDR3 runs to 18 residues. The CDR3 loop reads CASSLRGPGLASTDTQYF. CDR3 bases: TGTGCCAGCAGCTTAAGGGGTCCAGGACTAGCATCCACAGATACGCAGTATTTT.

This clone was seen once. The chain is built from TRBV5-6 and TRBJ2-2; a weak D match, TRBD1 (7 bases). Germline CDR1 and CDR2: SGHDT and YYEEEE. V lost 3 bases and J 9 bases, leaving 27 bases between the germline ends. This CDR3 has 18 residues. The CDR3 loop reads CASSSQGGHVVTGRELFF. The DNA for the CDR3 is TGTGCCAGCAGCTCCCAGGGGGGACATGTGGTCACCGGGAGGGAGCTGTTTTTT.

In its sample, this clone was seen a few times. This chain links TRBV5-4 with TRBJ2-3; 13 nucleotides line up with TRBD2. The CDR3 runs 18 residues. After removal of 4 bases from V and 4 bases from J, the junction contained 12 bases not matched to a gene. Germline V lookup: CDR1 SGHNT, CDR2 YYREEE (reference sequence). This CDR3 reads CASSPRTSGRADPDTQYF. Here the CDR3 DNA reads TGTGCCAGCAGCCCCAGAACTAGCGGGAGGGCCGACCCAGATACGCAGTATTTT.

A single count supports this clone. This sequence joins TRBV15 and TRBJ2-7, with D perhaps matching TRBD1 (7 bases). Between the trimmed V and J ends, which lost 0 bases and 2 bases, there was a span of 11 bases. In germline, CDR1 is LNHNV, CDR2 YYDKDF (reference sequence). The CDR3 contains 15 residues. The CDR3 DNA reads as TGTGCCACCAGCAGAGATGTCAGGGGGGCCTACGAGCAGTACTTC. Residues: CATSRDVRGAYEQYF.

V usage is TRBV19 and J usage is TRBJ1-5, with 7 bases matching TRBD1. CDR1 is LNHDA, CDR2 SQIVND, per germline (reference sequence). Losses at the gene ends were 3 bases for V and 5 bases for J; bases not matched to a gene: 7. The CDR3 covers 15 residues. This chain's CDR3 is CASSMRDSEDQPQHF. The CDR3 DNA follows: TGTGCCAGTAGTATGCGGGACAGTGAAGATCAGCCCCAGCATTTT.

This clone was picked up one time. The chain is built from TRBV5-6 and TRBJ2-5; 10 bases agree with TRBD1. Trimming at V came to 0 bases and at J to 3 bases, leaving 2 bases not matched to a gene. The germline gives CDR1 SGHDT, CDR2 YYEEEE. The CDR3 covers 15 residues. CDR3 in DNA: TGTGCCAGCAGCTTGGGACAGGGGGCGGAAGAGACCCAGTACTTC. Protein sequence: CASSLGQGAEETQYF.